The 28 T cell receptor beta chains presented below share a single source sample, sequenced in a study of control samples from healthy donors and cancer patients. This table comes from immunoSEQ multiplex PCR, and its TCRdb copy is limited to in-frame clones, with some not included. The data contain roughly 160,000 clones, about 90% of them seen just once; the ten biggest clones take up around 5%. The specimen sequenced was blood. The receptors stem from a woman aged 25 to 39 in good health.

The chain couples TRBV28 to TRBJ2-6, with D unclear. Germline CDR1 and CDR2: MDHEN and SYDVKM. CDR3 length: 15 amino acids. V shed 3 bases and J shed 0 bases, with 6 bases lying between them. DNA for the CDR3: TGTGCCAGCAGTTTTTCGGGCTCTGGGGCCAACGTCCTGACTTTC. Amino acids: CASSFSGSGANVLTF.

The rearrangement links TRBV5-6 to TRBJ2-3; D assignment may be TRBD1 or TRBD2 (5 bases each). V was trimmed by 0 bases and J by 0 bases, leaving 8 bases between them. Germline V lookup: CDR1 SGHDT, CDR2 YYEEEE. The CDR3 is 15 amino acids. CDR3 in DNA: TGTGCCAGCAGCTTGGGAGGGGTTAGCACAGATACGCAGTATTTT. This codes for CASSLGGVSTDTQYF.

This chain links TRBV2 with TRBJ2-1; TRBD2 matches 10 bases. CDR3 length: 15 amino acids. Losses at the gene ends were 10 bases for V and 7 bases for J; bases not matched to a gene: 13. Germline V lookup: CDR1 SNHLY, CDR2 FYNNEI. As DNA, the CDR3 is TGTGCCATATCTAGCGGGGGTTTCCGGGGAAATGAGCAGTTCTTC. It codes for CAISSGGFRGNEQFF. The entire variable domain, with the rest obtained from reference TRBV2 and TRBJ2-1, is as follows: EPEVTQTPSHQVTQMGQEVILRCVPISNHLYFYWYRQILGQKVEFLVSFYNNEISEKSEIFDDQFSVERPDGSNFTLKIRSTKLEDSAMYFCAISSGGFRGNEQFFGPGTRLTVL.

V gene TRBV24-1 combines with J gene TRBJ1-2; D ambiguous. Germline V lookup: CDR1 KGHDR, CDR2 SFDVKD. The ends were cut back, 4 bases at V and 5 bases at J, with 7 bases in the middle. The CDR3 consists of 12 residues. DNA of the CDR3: TGTGCCACCAGTGAACACGGGTATGGCTACACCTTC. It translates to CATSEHGYGYTF.

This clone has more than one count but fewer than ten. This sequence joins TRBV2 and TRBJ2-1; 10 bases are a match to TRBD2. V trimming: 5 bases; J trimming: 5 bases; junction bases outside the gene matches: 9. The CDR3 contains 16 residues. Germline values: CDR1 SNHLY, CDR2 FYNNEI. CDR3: CASSSSGTSANNEQFF. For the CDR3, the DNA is TGTGCCAGCAGTTCATCCGGGACTAGCGCTAACAATGAGCAGTTCTTC.

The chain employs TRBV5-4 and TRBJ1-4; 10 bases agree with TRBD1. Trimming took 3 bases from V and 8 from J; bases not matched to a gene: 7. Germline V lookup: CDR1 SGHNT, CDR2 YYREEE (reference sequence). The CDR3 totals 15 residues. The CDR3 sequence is CASSSGTGDFEKLFF. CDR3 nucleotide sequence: TGTGCCAGCAGCTCCGGGACAGGGGACTTCGAAAAACTGTTTTTT.

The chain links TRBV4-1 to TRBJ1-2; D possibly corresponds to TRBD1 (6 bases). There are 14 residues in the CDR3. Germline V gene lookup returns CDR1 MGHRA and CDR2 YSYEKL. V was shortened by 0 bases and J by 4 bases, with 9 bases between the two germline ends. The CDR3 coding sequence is TGCGCCAGCAGCCAAGAGCAGGGGCCCTATGGCTACACCTTC. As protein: CASSQEQGPYGYTF.

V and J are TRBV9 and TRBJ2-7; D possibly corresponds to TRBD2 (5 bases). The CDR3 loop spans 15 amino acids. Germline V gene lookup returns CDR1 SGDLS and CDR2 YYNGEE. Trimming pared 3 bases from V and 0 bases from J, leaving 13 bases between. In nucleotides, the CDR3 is TGTGCCAGCAGCGCCAAAGACTATCCCTCCTACGAGCAGTACTTC. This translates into CASSAKDYPSYEQYF.

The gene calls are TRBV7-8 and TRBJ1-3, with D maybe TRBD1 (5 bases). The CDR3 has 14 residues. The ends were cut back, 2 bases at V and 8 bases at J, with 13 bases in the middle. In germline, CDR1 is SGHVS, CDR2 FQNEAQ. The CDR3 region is CASSLWPGGDTIYF. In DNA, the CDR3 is TGTGCCAGCAGCTTATGGCCGGGGGGAGACACCATATATTTT. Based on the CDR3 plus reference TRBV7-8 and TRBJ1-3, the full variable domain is GAGVSQSPRYKVAKRGQDVALRCDPISGHVSLFWYQQALGQGPEFLTYFQNEAQLDKSGLPSDRFFAERPEGSVSTLKIQRTQQEDSAVYLCASSLWPGGDTIYFGEGSWLTVV.

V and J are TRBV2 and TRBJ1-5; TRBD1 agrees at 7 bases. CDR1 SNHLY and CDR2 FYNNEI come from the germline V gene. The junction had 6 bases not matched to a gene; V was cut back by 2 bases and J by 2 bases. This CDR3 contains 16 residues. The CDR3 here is CASSELAGGGNQPQHF. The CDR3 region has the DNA TGTGCCAGCAGTGAATTAGCAGGGGGAGGCAATCAGCCCCAGCATTTT.

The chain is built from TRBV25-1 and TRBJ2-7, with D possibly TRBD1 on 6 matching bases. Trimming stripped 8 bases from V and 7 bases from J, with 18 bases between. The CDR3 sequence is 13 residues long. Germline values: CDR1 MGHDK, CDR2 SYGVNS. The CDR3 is CASRDMGWGEQYF. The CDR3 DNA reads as TGTGCCAGCCGGGACATGGGCTGGGGGGAGCAGTACTTC.

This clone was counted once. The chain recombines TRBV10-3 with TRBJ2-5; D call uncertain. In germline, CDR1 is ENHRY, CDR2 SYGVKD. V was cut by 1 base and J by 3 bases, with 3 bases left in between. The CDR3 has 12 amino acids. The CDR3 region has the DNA TGTGCCATCAGTGAGTTAGAAGAGACCCAGTACTTC. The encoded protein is CAISELEETQYF.

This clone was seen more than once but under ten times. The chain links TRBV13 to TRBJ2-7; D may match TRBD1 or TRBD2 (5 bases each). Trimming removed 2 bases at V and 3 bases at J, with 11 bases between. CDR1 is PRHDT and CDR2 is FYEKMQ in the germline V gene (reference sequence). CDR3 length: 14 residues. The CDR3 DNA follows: TGTGCCAGCAGCTTACGGGGCTTTTTCTACGAGCAGTACTTC. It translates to CASSLRGFFYEQYF.

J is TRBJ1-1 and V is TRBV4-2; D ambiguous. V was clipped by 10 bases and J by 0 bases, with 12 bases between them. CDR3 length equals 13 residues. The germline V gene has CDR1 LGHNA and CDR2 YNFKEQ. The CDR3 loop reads CATGLGVNTEAFF. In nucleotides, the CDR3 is TGTGCCACCGGTCTCGGGGTGAACACTGAAGCTTTCTTT.

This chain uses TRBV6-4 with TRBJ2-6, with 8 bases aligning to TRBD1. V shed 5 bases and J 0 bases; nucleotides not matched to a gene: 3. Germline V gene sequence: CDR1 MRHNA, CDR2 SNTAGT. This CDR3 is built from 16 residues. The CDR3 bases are TGTGCCAGCAGTATGACAGGGGACTCTGGGGCCAACGTCCTGACTTTC. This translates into CASSMTGDSGANVLTF.

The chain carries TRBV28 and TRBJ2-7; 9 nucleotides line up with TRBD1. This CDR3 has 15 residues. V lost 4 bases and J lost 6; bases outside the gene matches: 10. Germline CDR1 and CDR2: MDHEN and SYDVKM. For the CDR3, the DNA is TGTGCCAGCAGTTCGATACTACAGGGGGCTGGCGAGCAGTACTTC. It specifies CASSSILQGAGEQYF.

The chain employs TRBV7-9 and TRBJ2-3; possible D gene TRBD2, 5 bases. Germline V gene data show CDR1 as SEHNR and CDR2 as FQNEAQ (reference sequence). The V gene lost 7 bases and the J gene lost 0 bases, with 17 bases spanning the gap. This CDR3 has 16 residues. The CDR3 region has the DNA TGTGCCAGCAACCCCTGGGCTAGCCTCAGCACAGATACGCAGTATTTT. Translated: CASNPWASLSTDTQYF.

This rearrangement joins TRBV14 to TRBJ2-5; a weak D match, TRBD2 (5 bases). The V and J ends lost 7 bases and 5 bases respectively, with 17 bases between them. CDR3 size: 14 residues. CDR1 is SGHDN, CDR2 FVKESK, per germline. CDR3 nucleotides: TGTGCCAGCAAGGGAATCCTAGCTTGGGAGACCCAGTACTTC. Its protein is CASKGILAWETQYF. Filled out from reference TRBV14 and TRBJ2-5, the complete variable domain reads EAGVTQFPSHSVIEKGQTVTLRCDPISGHDNLYWYRRVMGKEIKFLLHFVKESKQDESGMPNNRFLAERTGGTYSTLKVQPAELEDSGVYFCASKGILAWETQYFGPGTRLLVL.

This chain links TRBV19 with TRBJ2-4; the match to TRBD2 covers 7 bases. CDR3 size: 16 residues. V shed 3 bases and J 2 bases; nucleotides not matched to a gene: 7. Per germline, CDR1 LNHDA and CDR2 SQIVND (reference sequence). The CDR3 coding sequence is TGTGCCAGTAGTATCCGTGGGAGGGAAACCAAAAACATTCAGTACTTC. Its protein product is CASSIRGRETKNIQYF.

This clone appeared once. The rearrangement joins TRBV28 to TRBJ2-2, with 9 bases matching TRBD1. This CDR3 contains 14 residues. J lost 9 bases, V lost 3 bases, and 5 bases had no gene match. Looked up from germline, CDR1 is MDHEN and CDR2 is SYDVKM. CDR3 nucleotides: TGTGCCAGCAGTTTCCGGGACAGGGAAAGGGAGCTGTTTTTT. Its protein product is CASSFRDRERELFF.

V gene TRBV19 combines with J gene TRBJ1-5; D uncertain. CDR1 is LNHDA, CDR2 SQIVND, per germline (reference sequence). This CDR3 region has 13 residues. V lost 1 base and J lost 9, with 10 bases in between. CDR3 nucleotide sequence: TGTGCCAGTAGTATAGTGGGCGTGCGGCCCCAGCATTTT. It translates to CASSIVGVRPQHF.

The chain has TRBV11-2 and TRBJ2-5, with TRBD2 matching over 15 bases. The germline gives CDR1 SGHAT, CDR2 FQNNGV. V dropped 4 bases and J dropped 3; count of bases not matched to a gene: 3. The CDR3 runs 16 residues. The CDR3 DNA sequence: TGTGCCAGCAGCTCCAGGACTAGCGGGGGGGAAGAGACCCAGTACTTC. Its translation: CASSSRTSGGEETQYF.

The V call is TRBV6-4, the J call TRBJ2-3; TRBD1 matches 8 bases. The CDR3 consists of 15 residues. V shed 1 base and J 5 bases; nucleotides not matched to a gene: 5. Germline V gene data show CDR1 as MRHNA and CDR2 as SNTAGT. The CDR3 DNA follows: TGTGCCAGCAGTGACTTAGGCAGGGGGCAAGATACGCAGTATTTT. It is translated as CASSDLGRGQDTQYF.

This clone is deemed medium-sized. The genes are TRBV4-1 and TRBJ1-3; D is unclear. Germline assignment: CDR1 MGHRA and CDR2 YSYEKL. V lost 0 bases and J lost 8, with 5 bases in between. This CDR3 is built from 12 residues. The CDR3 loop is CASSQDQDTIYF. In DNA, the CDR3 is TGCGCCAGCAGCCAAGATCAAGACACCATATATTTT.

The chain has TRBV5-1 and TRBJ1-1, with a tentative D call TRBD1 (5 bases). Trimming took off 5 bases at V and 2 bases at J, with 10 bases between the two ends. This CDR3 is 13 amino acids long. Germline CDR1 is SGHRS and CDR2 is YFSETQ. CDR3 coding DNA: TGCGCCAGCAGGGGACGGAGCAACACTGAAGCTTTCTTT. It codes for CASRGRSNTEAFF.

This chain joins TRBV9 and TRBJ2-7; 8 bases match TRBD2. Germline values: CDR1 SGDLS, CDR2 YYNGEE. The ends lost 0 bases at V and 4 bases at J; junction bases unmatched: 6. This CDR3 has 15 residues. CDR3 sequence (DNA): TGTGCCAGCAGCGTAGAGGCGGGAGGCTCATACGAGCAGTACTTC. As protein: CASSVEAGGSYEQYF.

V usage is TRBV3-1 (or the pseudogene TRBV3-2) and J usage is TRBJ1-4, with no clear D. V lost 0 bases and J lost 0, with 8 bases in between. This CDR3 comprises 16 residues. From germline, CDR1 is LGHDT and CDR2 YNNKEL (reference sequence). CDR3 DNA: TGTGCCAGCAGCCAAGAAGGGCCCGCAACTAATGAAAAACTGTTTTTT. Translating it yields CASSQEGPATNEKLFF.

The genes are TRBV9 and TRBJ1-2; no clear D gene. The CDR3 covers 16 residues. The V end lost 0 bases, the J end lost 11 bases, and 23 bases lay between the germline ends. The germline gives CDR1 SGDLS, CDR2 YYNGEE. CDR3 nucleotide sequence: TGTGCCAGCAGCGTAGTATCAGCCGAACTATGGTTGGGATACACCTTC. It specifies CASSVVSAELWLGYTF.